This is a list of T cell receptor beta chains from one sample in a study of OX40 agonist ivuxolimab in advanced cancers. Method: immunoSEQ multiplex PCR; TCRdb's copy keeps in-frame clones and lacks some. The data contain tens of thousands of clones, 86% of them singletons. Sequencing was performed on CD4+ or CD8+ T cells sorted from blood, taken in a trial of the OX40 agonist ivuxolimab. These TCRs come from an adult with an advanced solid tumor such as melanoma, head and neck, liver or kidney cancer. CDR3s include the opening cysteine and the closing phenylalanine or tryptophan. The D gene is left open where the match is weak. The size field is filled for only some rows; it gives once, few, many or a size class.

J,V,size,D,CDR3,DNA
TRBJ2-7,TRBV27,NA,TRBD2,CASSSSGRAYEQYF,TGTGCCAGCTCATCTAGCGGGAGGGCATACGAGCAGTACTTC
TRBJ2-1,TRBV9,once,NA,CASSRNLGESPFF,TGTGCCAGCAGCCGGAATCTAGGTGAGAGCCCGTTCTTC
TRBJ1-1,TRBV7-9,few,TRBD1,CASSRTGNTEAFF,TGTGCCAGCAGCCGGACAGGGAACACTGAAGCTTTCTTT
TRBJ1-4,TRBV11-1,NA,NA,CASSSRPGHEKLFF,TGTGCCAGCAGCTCCCGGCCAGGCCACGAAAAACTGTTTTTT
TRBJ2-7,TRBV2,NA,NA,CASTAKEDFEQYF,TGTGCCAGCACCGCAAAGGAAGATTTCGAGCAGTACTTC
TRBJ2-1,TRBV28,NA,TRBD1,CASSLPQGDSEQFF,TGTGCCAGCAGTTTACCACAGGGGGACTCTGAGCAGTTCTTC
TRBJ1-1,TRBV6-5,NA,NA,CASSEQKNTEAFF,TGTGCCAGCAGTGAACAGAAGAACACTGAAGCTTTCTTT
TRBJ1-2,TRBV6-1,NA,NA,CASTRTAQGDYGYTF,TGTGCCAGCACAAGGACAGCCCAAGGTGACTATGGCTACACCTTC
TRBJ2-7,TRBV7-2,NA,TRBD2,CASSLIAGQTYEQYF,TGTGCCAGCAGCTTAATAGCGGGACAAACCTACGAGCAGTACTTC
TRBJ2-3,TRBV7-2,NA,TRBD2,CASSKSGRAGRDTQYF,TGTGCCAGCAGCAAAAGCGGGAGGGCCGGTAGAGATACGCAGTATTTT
TRBJ2-1,TRBV25-1,NA,TRBD2,CASSTSRGRAANEQFF,TGTGCCAGCAGTACTTCTCGCGGGAGGGCCGCGAATGAGCAGTTCTTC
TRBJ2-2,TRBV5-8,NA,NA,CASRIGQANTGELFF,TGTGCCAGCAGAATTGGCCAGGCGAACACCGGGGAGCTGTTTTTT
TRBJ1-3,TRBV12-5,few,NA,CASGYGSGNTIYF,TGTGCTAGTGGTTATGGCTCTGGAAACACCATATATTTT
TRBJ2-2,TRBV19,NA,TRBD2,CASTIPPEAGSTGELFF,TGTGCCAGTACTATCCCCCCAGAAGCGGGGAGCACCGGGGAGCTGTTTTTT
TRBJ2-7,TRBV28,NA,NA,CASSTLKYEQYF,TGTGCCAGCAGCACACTCAAGTACGAGCAGTACTTC
TRBJ2-2,TRBV6-6,NA,NA,CASSRDSPRSGELFF,TGTGCCAGCAGCCGGGACTCGCCCCGGAGCGGGGAGCTGTTTTTT
TRBJ2-7,TRBV7-8,NA,NA,CASSLNRYEQYF,TGTGCCAGCAGCCTTAATAGATACGAGCAGTACTTC
TRBJ2-2,TRBV5-1,NA,NA,CASSLAQVDTGELFF,TGCGCCAGCAGCTTGGCCCAGGTGGACACCGGGGAGCTGTTTTTT
TRBJ1-2,TRBV5-5,once,NA,CASSFQAAGYTF,TGTGCCAGCAGCTTCCAGGCCGCAGGCTACACCTTC
TRBJ2-2,TRBV10-3,NA,NA,CAISERESGELFF,TGTGCCATCAGTGAGCGCGAATCCGGGGAGCTGTTTTTT
TRBJ2-5,TRBV5-4,few,NA,CASSFGGETQYF,TGTGCCAGCAGCTTCGGGGGAGAGACCCAGTACTTC
TRBJ2-2,TRBV5-4,NA,TRBD2,CASSLPGGGGTGELFF,TGTGCCAGCAGCTTACCGGGAGGCGGTGGCACCGGGGAGCTGTTTTTT
TRBJ1-2,TRBV11-2,once,NA,CASSSEANYGYTF,TGTGCCAGCAGCTCGGAGGCTAACTATGGCTACACCTTC
TRBJ2-7,TRBV6-6,NA,NA,CASTQEYPYEQYF,TGTGCCAGCACCCAGGAGTATCCCTACGAGCAGTACTTC
TRBJ2-1,TRBV10-2,NA,TRBD2,CASSETSGRPYNEQFF,TGCGCCAGCAGTGAGACTAGCGGGAGACCCTACAATGAGCAGTTCTTC
TRBJ2-5,TRBV5-6,once,NA,CASSWRQDHQETQYF,TGTGCCAGCAGCTGGCGACAGGACCATCAAGAGACCCAGTACTTC
TRBJ1-2,TRBV29-1,NA,NA,CSVSPGGYGYTF,TGCAGCGTATCCCCTGGGGGGTATGGCTACACCTTC
TRBJ2-1,TRBV6-1,NA,TRBD2,CASSENLAGGYNEQFF,TGTGCCAGCAGTGAAAACCTAGCGGGCGGCTACAATGAGCAGTTCTTC
TRBJ2-5,TRBV5-1,NA,NA,CASSLVAGGQETQYF,TGCGCCAGCAGCTTGGTTGCTGGCGGGCAAGAGACCCAGTACTTC
TRBJ2-7,TRBV29-1,NA,TRBD1,CSVGSGTGRAEQYF,TGCAGCGTTGGCTCCGGGACAGGGAGGGCCGAGCAGTACTTC
TRBJ1-2,TRBV27,NA,NA,CASSLRGNYGYTF,TGTGCCAGCAGTTTACGAGGCAACTATGGCTACACCTTC
TRBJ2-2,TRBV7-6,NA,NA,CASSLGLHTGELFF,TGTGCCAGCAGCCTGGGACTTCACACCGGGGAGCTGTTTTTT
TRBJ2-2,TRBV4-2,medium-sized,TRBD2,CASSQDLASGASTGELFF,TGTGCCAGCAGCCAAGACTTGGCTAGCGGGGCGAGTACCGGGGAGCTGTTTTTT
TRBJ2-7,TRBV5-1,once,NA,CASSLGLFGSYEQYF,TGCGCCAGCAGCTTGGGACTATTCGGCTCCTACGAGCAGTACTTC
TRBJ2-1,TRBV29-1,NA,NA,CSVVRGPGVYNEQFF,TGCAGCGTGGTCAGGGGTCCCGGGGTCTACAATGAGCAGTTCTTC
TRBJ1-1,TRBV30,few,NA,CAWTVQGTEAFF,TGTGCCTGGACCGTACAGGGCACTGAAGCTTTCTTT
TRBJ2-3,TRBV9,NA,TRBD2,CASSTHSGWTDTQYF,TGTGCCAGCAGCACCCATAGCGGGTGGACAGATACGCAGTATTTT
TRBJ2-1,TRBV28,NA,TRBD1,CASWDRYNEQFF,TGTGCCAGCTGGGACAGATACAATGAGCAGTTCTTC
TRBJ1-4,TRBV10-3,NA,NA,CAISEEGEKLFF,TGTGCCATCAGTGAGGAGGGAGAAAAACTGTTTTTT
TRBJ1-1,TRBV27,once,NA,CASSKTSDMNTEAFF,TGTGCCAGCAGCAAAACCTCAGACATGAACACTGAAGCTTTCTTT
TRBJ1-2,TRBV5-4,NA,NA,CASSLGGEYGYTF,TGTGCCAGCAGCTTGGGGGGGGAATATGGCTACACCTTC
TRBJ2-7,TRBV5-1,NA,TRBD2,CASSLGIAGAYEQYF,TGCGCCAGCAGCTTGGGGATAGCGGGGGCCTACGAGCAGTACTTC
TRBJ2-1,TRBV18,NA,TRBD2,CASSPLWTSGTYNEQFF,TGTGCCAGCTCACCACTTTGGACTAGCGGGACCTACAATGAGCAGTTCTTC
TRBJ2-7,TRBV2,NA,NA,CASRYEGTYEQYF,TGTGCCAGCAGGTATGAGGGGACCTACGAGCAGTACTTC
TRBJ1-1,TRBV5-1,NA,NA,CASSLEGNTEAFF,TGCGCCAGCAGCTTGGAGGGGAACACTGAAGCTTTCTTT
TRBJ1-3,TRBV6-6,NA,NA,CASRPQGTGNTIYF,TGTGCCAGCAGACCCCAGGGGACGGGAAACACCATATATTTT
TRBJ1-4,TRBV23-1,NA,TRBD1,CASSLASGQGAVVTNEKLFF,TGCGCCAGCAGTCTTGCCTCGGGACAGGGGGCGGTAGTAACTAATGAAAAACTGTTTTTT
TRBJ2-2,TRBV2,few,TRBD1,CASSGDRNTGELFF,TGTGCCAGCAGTGGGGACAGGAACACCGGGGAGCTGTTTTTT
TRBJ2-2,TRBV2,NA,NA,CASRGAGVTGELFF,TGTGCCAGCAGAGGGGCAGGGGTTACCGGGGAGCTGTTTTTT